The rows below give T cell receptor beta chains drawn from one sample of a study of cytomegalovirus exposure and HLA in healthy donors. Sequenced by immunoSEQ multiplex PCR; TCRdb stores in-frame clones only, minus some. Of roughly 200,000 clones in the sample, approximately 85% were seen once. Sample: PBMCs. The receptors shown here come from a girl between 10 and 17 years old in good health and CMV-seropositive. Both conserved end residues are part of each CDR3. D genes are given only for firm matches. Expanded clones get a size class; other rows say once, few or many, or leave the size out.

clone size,CDR3 length,V gene,D gene,J gene,CDR3 DNA,CDR3 protein
NA,11,TRBV20-1,NA,TRBJ2-2,TGCAGTGTGGTGAAGCCCGGGGAGCTGTTTTTT,CSVVKPGELFF
once,15,TRBV4-3,TRBD1,TRBJ1-1,TGCGCCAGCAGCCACGATAGACAGGGAAACACTGAAGCTTTCTTT,CASSHDRQGNTEAFF
NA,15,TRBV5-6,TRBD2,TRBJ2-5,TGTGCCAGCAGCTTGACTAGCGGGGGGTATGAGACCCAGTACTTC,CASSLTSGGYETQYF
NA,16,TRBV4-3,NA,TRBJ2-5,TGCGCCAGCAGCCAAGATGAGCGGCTGCTGCAAGAGACCCAGTACTTC,CASSQDERLLQETQYF
NA,13,TRBV6-1,NA,TRBJ2-3,TGTGCCAGCAGTCAGAGCCTAGTTGATACGCAGTATTTT,CASSQSLVDTQYF
NA,12,TRBV6-6,NA,TRBJ1-1,TGTGCCAGCAGCGATACTCGGGCTGAAGCTTTCTTT,CASSDTRAEAFF
NA,19,TRBV9,TRBD1,TRBJ2-6,TGTGCCAGCAGCGTTCGTCCCGGGACAGGGAGATCTGGGGCCAACGTCCTGACTTTC,CASSVRPGTGRSGANVLTF
NA,15,TRBV30,TRBD2,TRBJ2-7,TGTGCCTGGAGGAAAAGGGCTAGCGGGGCCTACGAGCAGTACTTC,CAWRKRASGAYEQYF
NA,13,TRBV19,NA,TRBJ2-3,TGTGCCAGTAGGGCTCAGGGAACAGATACGCAGTATTTT,CASRAQGTDTQYF
NA,13,TRBV6-1,TRBD1,TRBJ2-7,TGTGCCAGCAGGGGACAGGGCAACCACGAGCAGTACTTC,CASRGQGNHEQYF
NA,13,TRBV2,TRBD1,TRBJ2-3,TGTGCCAGCACGGACAGGGGGCGAGATACGCAGTATTTT,CASTDRGRDTQYF
NA,14,TRBV5-8,TRBD1,TRBJ1-1,TGTGCCAGCAGCGCAAACAGGGGTGTCACTGAAGCTTTCTTT,CASSANRGVTEAFF
NA,13,TRBV30,TRBD1,TRBJ1-6,TGTGCCTGGGTGACAGGGGGTAATTCACCCCTCCACTTT,CAWVTGGNSPLHF
NA,15,TRBV18,NA,TRBJ1-6,TGTGCCAGCTCACCGCTACAGGGCTCCGATTCACCCCTCCACTTT,CASSPLQGSDSPLHF
NA,14,TRBV12-5,NA,TRBJ2-7,TGTGCTAGTGGTTTGTCGGGGTATGTCCACGAGCAGTACTTC,CASGLSGYVHEQYF
few,17,TRBV2,TRBD2,TRBJ2-1,TGTGCCAGCAGTCCCAACGGACTAGCGGCCTCCTACAATGAGCAGTTCTTC,CASSPNGLAASYNEQFF
NA,13,TRBV19,TRBD1,TRBJ2-7,TGTGCCAGTAGTACCCAGGGGGAGAACGAGCAGTACTTC,CASSTQGENEQYF
NA,16,TRBV13,NA,TRBJ1-6,TGTGCCAGCAGCTTAGGGGGGGGCTCCTATAATTCACCCCTCCACTTT,CASSLGGGSYNSPLHF
NA,15,TRBV2,NA,TRBJ2-1,TGTGCCAGCAGTGAGCTATCAGGCTCCTACAATGAGCAGTTCTTC,CASSELSGSYNEQFF
NA,14,TRBV19,NA,TRBJ1-2,TGTGCCAGTAGTATCCCAGGGGCGGGCTATGGCTACACCTTC,CASSIPGAGYGYTF
NA,13,TRBV6-5,TRBD2,TRBJ2-7,TGTGCCAGCAGTTACCCGGGGGGCTACGAGCAGTACTTC,CASSYPGGYEQYF
NA,13,TRBV7-8,NA,TRBJ1-2,TGTGCCAGCAGCTTAGCCTCTAACTATGGCTACACCTTC,CASSLASNYGYTF
NA,15,TRBV11-2,NA,TRBJ2-5,TGTGCCAGCAGCTTCGAAAGGGGTCTACAAGAGACCCAGTACTTC,CASSFERGLQETQYF
NA,13,TRBV2,NA,TRBJ2-7,TGTGCCAGCAGTGATCCCGTCTCCTACGAGCAGTACTTC,CASSDPVSYEQYF
NA,10,TRBV12-5,NA,TRBJ1-2,TGTGCTAGTGGCGACAGCGTCGACACCTTC,CASGDSVDTF
once,16,TRBV11-2,NA,TRBJ2-7,TGTGCCAGCAGCTTAGAAGGACAGAAATCCTCCTACGAGCAGTACTTC,CASSLEGQKSSYEQYF
NA,16,TRBV13,TRBD1,TRBJ2-3,TGTGCCAGCAGCTTAGGAGGACAGGGGGTTGGAGATACGCAGTATTTT,CASSLGGQGVGDTQYF
NA,15,TRBV6-6,NA,TRBJ1-5,TGTGCCAGCAGTACTCAGGGCAGCTTATATCAGCCCCAGCATTTT,CASSTQGSLYQPQHF
few,15,TRBV23-1,TRBD1,TRBJ2-2,TGCGCCAGCACTTTACGACAGGGAAGGACCGGGGAGCTGTTTTTT,CASTLRQGRTGELFF
NA,18,TRBV4-3,NA,TRBJ2-2,TGCGCCAGCAGCCAAGAGTGGGGGGGGGACACCTTGGACGGGGAGCTGTTTTTT,CASSQEWGGDTLDGELFF
NA,12,TRBV19,NA,TRBJ1-6,TGTGCCAGTAGGTCAGGCAATTCACCCCTCCACTTT,CASRSGNSPLHF
NA,15,TRBV5-6,TRBD2,TRBJ2-5,TGTGCCAGCAGCCAACTAGCGGGGGGGCCAGAGACCCAGTACTTC,CASSQLAGGPETQYF
NA,17,TRBV7-2,TRBD2,TRBJ2-3,TGTGCCAGCAGCCTAAACCCCCAGCGGGGGATGACAGATACGCAGTATTTT,CASSLNPQRGMTDTQYF
NA,14,TRBV5-6,NA,TRBJ1-1,TGTGCCAGCAGCTTGGTGGCACCTAACACTGAAGCTTTCTTT,CASSLVAPNTEAFF
NA,16,TRBV27,TRBD2,TRBJ2-1,TGTGCCAGCAGTTCCGTCGCGGGGGGCATGGGTAATGAGCAGTTCTTC,CASSSVAGGMGNEQFF
NA,18,TRBV7-9,NA,TRBJ1-5,TGTGCCAGCTTCAACCTAGGTCGGGGGGTTCGCGGCAATCAGCCCCAGCATTTT,CASFNLGRGVRGNQPQHF
NA,16,TRBV6-5,NA,TRBJ1-4,TGTGCCAGCAGTTCTACCCCGGGGGGAACTAATGAAAAACTGTTTTTT,CASSSTPGGTNEKLFF
few,13,TRBV10-1,TRBD1,TRBJ2-3,TGCGCCAGCAGTGAGTCGGGACAGGAGACGCAGTATTTT,CASSESGQETQYF
NA,18,TRBV4-3,NA,TRBJ2-4,TGCGCCAGCAGCCAAGATCGGATGGTCGCGACATCTAAAAACATTCAGTACTTC,CASSQDRMVATSKNIQYF
NA,15,TRBV5-4,TRBD2,TRBJ2-1,TGTGCCAGCAGCTTGGAGCGGGGAACCTACAATGAGCAGTTCTTC,CASSLERGTYNEQFF
few,15,TRBV6-6,NA,TRBJ2-2,TGTGCCAGCAGTTACTCGGGACAGAACACCGGGGAGCTGTTTTTT,CASSYSGQNTGELFF
NA,14,TRBV29-1,NA,TRBJ1-5,TGCAGCGTGGTCGTAGGGGGGGGCAATCAGCCCCAGCATTTT,CSVVVGGGNQPQHF
NA,16,TRBV4-2,TRBD2,TRBJ2-7,TGTGCCAGCAGCGGAGGCGGGGGGCTAGGAGCCTACGAGCAGTACTTC,CASSGGGGLGAYEQYF
NA,15,TRBV19,NA,TRBJ1-6,TGTGCCAGTAGTGCCCTCCATGGGCTCAATTCACCCCTCCACTTT,CASSALHGLNSPLHF
few,16,TRBV6-5,TRBD2,TRBJ2-1,TGTGCCAGCAGTTTGCGGGGGGGCAGCTCCTACAATGAGCAGTTCTTC,CASSLRGGSSYNEQFF
NA,15,TRBV4-3,TRBD1,TRBJ1-3,TGCGCCAGCAGCACGACAGGGGGTCCGGGAAACACCATATATTTT,CASSTTGGPGNTIYF
NA,16,TRBV5-6,TRBD1,TRBJ1-1,TGTGCCAGCAGCTGGGGACCGGGACAGTTGGTATTTTCAGCTTTCTTT,CASSWGPGQLVFSAFF
NA,13,TRBV7-2,NA,TRBJ2-6,TGTGCCACGGAGGTCTCTGGGGCCAACGTCCTGACTTTC,CATEVSGANVLTF
NA,18,TRBV11-3,TRBD1,TRBJ2-5,TGTGCCAGCAGCTCCCTCGGCTCCGTCACAGGGGGCAGGGAGACCCAGTACTTC,CASSSLGSVTGGRETQYF
NA,17,TRBV4-3,TRBD1,TRBJ2-2,TGCGCCAGCAGCCAAGCGCCAGGGGGCTATTTTGGCGGGGAGCTGTTTTTT,CASSQAPGGYFGGELFF
NA,16,TRBV19,NA,TRBJ1-1,TGTGCCAGTAGTCCCCGGGGGGCAGGGATAGGTACTGAAGCTTTCTTT,CASSPRGAGIGTEAFF
NA,14,TRBV6-5,TRBD1,TRBJ2-3,TGTGCCAGCAGGCCCACAGGGGGCACAGATACGCAGTATTTT,CASRPTGGTDTQYF